The clone carrying this T cell receptor (beta chain) was seen once. Antigen: not known. The sample belongs to a study of cytomegalovirus exposure and HLA in healthy donors. Study results and limitations: Among TCR beta chains, those listed as cytomegalovirus-associated numbered roughly 150.

The primer mix had 60 Vbeta and 13 Jbeta primers. Sequenced by immunoSEQ multiplex PCR; TCRdb stores in-frame clones only, minus some. The sample records roughly 160,000 clones, roughly 87% being singletons. The CDR3 extends over 15 amino acids. Trimming took 2 bases from V and 1 from J, leaving 12 bases between them. CDR1 and CDR2 from the germline V gene are KGHSH and LQKENI. The material sequenced was PBMCs. The chain is built from TRBV18 and TRBJ2-7; TRBD1 is a possible D gene (6 bases). The sequence derives from a woman aged 25 to 39 in good health and CMV-seronegative. The CDR3 sequence is CASSPDRRSSYEQYF. CDR3 bases: TGTGCCAGCTCACCAGACAGGCGATCTTCCTACGAGCAGTACTTC.